A single sample gave rise to the 29 T cell receptor beta chains below, sequenced in a study of cytotoxic CD8 clonotypes in ibrutinib-treated CLL. Sequencing was performed with immunoSEQ multiplex PCR; in TCRdb, only in-frame clones are kept and a portion is missing. The repertoire holds about 140,000 clones, with roughly three quarters as singletons. The source was PBMCs, collected after 24 months of ibrutinib treatment. Receptors originate from a human donor with chronic lymphocytic leukemia.

The chain employs TRBV2 and TRBJ2-7; 8 bases are shared with TRBD1. J gave up 5 bases and V 7 bases, and 10 bases lay outside the gene matches. The CDR3 covers 14 residues. Germline-derived CDR1 and CDR2 are SNHLY and FYNNEI. CDR3 loop: CASTRDRTQHEQYF. The CDR3 DNA reads TGTGCCAGCACCCGGGACAGGACACAGCACGAGCAGTACTTC.

The genes are TRBV10-3 and TRBJ1-4; 12 bases are shared with TRBD1. V was clipped by 10 bases and J by 7 bases; unmatched bases: 4. The CDR3 is 13 amino acids. The germline gives CDR1 ENHRY, CDR2 SYGVKD. The CDR3 nucleotides read TGTGCCACCTGGGACAGGGGGCTTGAAAAACTGTTTTTT. Its translation is CATWDRGLEKLFF.

The J gene is TRBJ1-1, the V gene TRBV7-9; the D gene is possibly TRBD1 (5 bases). Trimming left V 5 bases short and J 7 bases short, with 20 bases between. CDR3 length equals 15 residues. Germline CDR1 is SEHNR and CDR2 is FQNEAQ (reference sequence). The CDR3 reads CASSPTLSWGGEAFF. CDR3 in DNA: TGTGCCAGCAGCCCAACCCTATCTTGGGGGGGTGAAGCTTTCTTT.

The V gene is TRBV4-2, the J gene TRBJ1-2, with 7 bases identical to TRBD1. Germline-derived CDR1 and CDR2 are LGHNA and YNFKEQ. The V and J ends lost 0 bases and 6 bases, in that order; junction bases with no gene match: 10. CDR3 length: 16 residues. The CDR3 nucleotides are TGTGCCAGCAGCCAAGATTTTAGGGGGCAGGGGGATGGCTACACCTTC. This codes for CASSQDFRGQGDGYTF.

There are many counts of this clone. This chain links TRBV2 with TRBJ2-2; 10 nucleotides align to TRBD2. This CDR3 region has 15 residues. With V trimmed by 6 bases and J by 8 bases, 9 bases remained unmatched. CDR1 SNHLY and CDR2 FYNNEI come from the germline V gene. This chain's CDR3 is CASRGLAGVVGELFF. The CDR3, as DNA: TGTGCCAGCAGAGGGCTAGCGGGAGTTGTAGGGGAGCTGTTTTTT.

This chain joins TRBV4-1 and TRBJ1-4; the D gene is possibly TRBD1 (5 bases). CDR3 length: 18 residues. Germline-derived CDR1 and CDR2 are MGHRA and YSYEKL. V gave up 0 bases and J gave up 3 bases, with 17 bases separating them. Here the CDR3 DNA reads TGCGCCAGCAGCCAAGAGGGACCCGGGAACTCAGCTAATGAAAAACTGTTTTTT. It specifies CASSQEGPGNSANEKLFF.

The J gene is TRBJ1-5, the V gene TRBV19, with TRBD1 matching over 10 bases. CDR1 is LNHDA, CDR2 SQIVND, per germline (reference sequence). V lost 8 bases, J lost 5 bases, and 18 bases stayed unmatched. The CDR3 extends over 18 amino acids. The CDR3 loop reads CASAQRDRGFDEDQPQHF. Here the CDR3 DNA reads TGTGCCAGTGCCCAGAGGGACAGGGGCTTTGACGAGGATCAGCCCCAGCATTTT.

This clone was picked up one time. The V call is TRBV14, the J call TRBJ2-3, with 8 nucleotides matching TRBD2. CDR1 and CDR2 (germline): SGHDN, FVKESK. The CDR3 loop spans 15 amino acids. Germline trimming cut 4 bases from V and 1 base from J; bases unmatched to any gene: 4. CDR3 amino acids: CASSPQLAGTDTQYF. CDR3 bases: TGTGCCAGCAGCCCCCAACTAGCGGGCACAGATACGCAGTATTTT.

This sequence joins TRBV7-9 and TRBJ2-5; maybe TRBD2 (5 bases). This CDR3 contains 12 residues. CDR1 SEHNR and CDR2 FQNEAQ come from the germline V gene (reference sequence). V was pared by 4 bases and J by 3 bases, with 6 bases between. CDR3 residues: CASSSGKETQYF. Written as DNA, the CDR3 is TGTGCCAGCAGCTCCGGGAAAGAGACCCAGTACTTC.

The chain combines TRBV15 with TRBJ1-5; D ambiguous. The V end lost 5 bases, the J end lost 9 bases, and 11 bases lay between the germline ends. The CDR3 runs to 12 residues. CDR1 is LNHNV, CDR2 YYDKDF, per germline (reference sequence). CDR3 DNA sequence: TGTGCCACCAGCGGGGAACGAAGGCCCCAGCATTTT. This translates into CATSGERRPQHF.

This rearrangement joins TRBV29-1 to TRBJ1-4, with 7 bases identical to TRBD1. Germline V gene data show CDR1 as SQVTM and CDR2 as ANQGSEA. The CDR3 totals 13 residues. V lost 6 bases to trimming and J lost 5 bases; unmatched junction nucleotides: 6. CDR3 sequence: CSVSGGENEKLFF. The CDR3 bases are TGCAGCGTATCAGGGGGGGAGAATGAAAAACTGTTTTTT.

This clone was seen many times. The rearrangement joins TRBV2 to TRBJ2-5, with TRBD2 matching over 11 bases. Trimming cost V 7 bases and J 1 base; bases outside gene matches: 5. The CDR3 is 15 amino acids. Germline V gives CDR1 SNHLY, CDR2 FYNNEI. The CDR3 sequence is CASTLGTSGQETQYF. The DNA of the CDR3 is TGTGCCAGCACCCTTGGGACTAGCGGCCAAGAGACCCAGTACTTC.

The chain recombines TRBV6-6 with TRBJ1-2; tentative D call: TRBD1 (5 bases). CDR3 size: 14 residues. Germline V lookup: CDR1 MNHNY, CDR2 SVGAGI (reference sequence). Trimming removed 7 bases from V and 5 bases from J, with 17 bases in between. CDR3 loop: CASMIDSGSYGYTF. The CDR3 region has the DNA TGTGCCAGCATGATAGACAGTGGAAGTTATGGCTACACCTTC.

The chain is built from TRBV7-3 and TRBJ2-5; D remains unclear. This CDR3 is built from 13 residues. Per germline, CDR1 SGHTA and CDR2 FQGTGA. The ends were cut back, 1 base at V and 2 bases at J, with 5 bases in the middle. Written as DNA, the CDR3 is TGTGCCAGCAGCTTAATCCGGCAAGAGACCCAGTACTTC. As protein: CASSLIRQETQYF.

The chain couples TRBV19 to TRBJ1-1; no clear D gene. Trimming removed 4 bases from V and 1 base from J, with 10 bases in between. The CDR3 loop spans 14 amino acids. Germline values: CDR1 LNHDA, CDR2 SQIVND (reference sequence). The CDR3 nucleotides are TGTGCCAGTAGTAGGGGTTTAACGAACACTGAAGCTTTCTTT. Translation: CASSRGLTNTEAFF.

The V gene is TRBV7-9, the J gene TRBJ2-5, with a tentative D call TRBD1 (5 bases). The CDR3 is 16 residues long. Deletions cut 5 bases from V and 0 bases from J, with 16 bases between. CDR1 and CDR2 from the germline V gene are SEHNR and FQNEAQ (reference sequence). CDR3 nucleotides: TGTGCCAGCAGCCCCGGGTCAGGGTTAGACCAAGAGACCCAGTACTTC. As protein: CASSPGSGLDQETQYF. The full variable domain, in which reference TRBV7-9 and TRBJ2-5 provide the parts outside the CDR3, is DTGVSQNPRHKITKRGQNVTFRCDPISEHNRLYWYRQTLGQGPEFLTYFQNEAQLEKSRLLSDRFSAERPKGSFSTLEIQRTEQGDSAMYLCASSPGSGLDQETQYFGPGTRLLVL.

This rearrangement joins TRBV2 to TRBJ2-2, with 8 bases lining up with TRBD1. This CDR3 is 15 amino acids long. Per the germline V gene, CDR1 is SNHLY and CDR2 is FYNNEI. The ends lost 7 bases at V and 5 bases at J; junction bases unmatched: 9. DNA for the CDR3: TGTGCCAGCAACCTAAACCGACAGGGGACCGGGGAGCTGTTTTTT. Its protein product is CASNLNRQGTGELFF.

This clone was seen a few times. Other nucleotide sequences in the sample specify the same CDR3. V is TRBV19 and J is TRBJ1-5; D is unclear. Germline assignment: CDR1 LNHDA and CDR2 SQIVND (reference sequence). The CDR3 has 12 residues. V was clipped by 4 bases and J by 4 bases, with 5 bases between them. The CDR3 nucleotides read TGTGCCAGTAGTAGACGGAATCAGCCCCAGCATTTT. It specifies CASSRRNQPQHF.

This chain uses TRBV9 with TRBJ2-5; D may be TRBD1 (6 bases). Trimming removed 6 bases at V and 2 bases at J, with 17 bases between. The CDR3 is 15 residues long. Per germline, CDR1 SGDLS and CDR2 YYNGEE. This CDR3 is CASTTGSGQQETQYF. In DNA form, the CDR3 reads TGTGCCAGCACCACAGGGAGCGGCCAGCAAGAGACCCAGTACTTC.

Remarks on this clone: An end of the junction does not agree with germline; a read error may underlie this. CDR3 sequence: CASSLGHPNTIYF. The CDR3 region has the DNA TGCGCCAGCAGTTTGGGACACCCCAACACCATATATTTT. V gene TRBV5-1 combines with J gene TRBJ1-3, with D tentatively TRBD1 (6 bases). The CDR3 contains 13 residues. Germline V gives CDR1 SGHRS, CDR2 YFSETQ. The full variable domain, with the rest looked up from reference TRBV5-1 and TRBJ1-3, is KAGVTQTPRYLIKTRGQQVTLSCSPISGHRSVSWYQQTPGQGLQFLFEYFSETQRNKGNFPGRFSGRQFSNSRSEMNVSTLELGDSALYLCASSLGHPNTIYFGEGSWLTVV.

The V call is TRBV5-4, the J call TRBJ2-7; D perhaps matches TRBD2 (5 bases). The CDR3 loop spans 12 amino acids. CDR1 is SGHNT, CDR2 YYREEE, per germline (reference sequence). V lost 0 bases, J lost 6 bases, and 7 bases lay in between. The DNA of the CDR3 is TGTGCCAGCAGCTTGGGCAGCGGCGAGCAGTACTTC. This encodes CASSLGSGEQYF.

This chain links TRBV28 with TRBJ1-2; TRBD1 matches 9 bases. The CDR3 sequence is 14 residues long. Germline V gene sequence: CDR1 MDHEN, CDR2 SYDVKM. J lost 7 bases, V lost 5 bases, and 8 bases had no gene match. The CDR3 bases are TGTGCCAGCAGTGCTCCACAGGGGGCGGCTGGCTACACCTTC. Its protein product is CASSAPQGAAGYTF.

The rearrangement uses TRBV18 and TRBJ2-7, with D perhaps TRBD1 or TRBD2 (5 bases each). The germline gives CDR1 KGHSH, CDR2 LQKENI. The germline V and J ends were trimmed by 0 bases and 1 base, with 7 bases remaining between them. The CDR3 covers 14 residues. The CDR3 loop reads CASSPPGVSYEQYF. The CDR3 DNA reads as TGTGCCAGCTCACCACCGGGGGTGTCCTACGAGCAGTACTTC.

The chain has TRBV11-2 and TRBJ2-5, with D possibly TRBD2 on 6 matching bases. This CDR3 is 12 amino acids long. Germline CDR1 and CDR2: SGHAT and FQNNGV. The V end was cut by 4 bases, the J end by 7 bases, with 10 bases between. For the CDR3, the DNA is TGTGCCAGCAGCTCCCTGGGAGGGACCCAGTACTTC. Translating gives CASSSLGGTQYF.

The sample holds a few counts of this clone. The genes are TRBV18 and TRBJ2-7; maybe TRBD1 (5 bases). The CDR3 has 14 residues. Germline V gene sequence: CDR1 KGHSH, CDR2 LQKENI. V shed 4 bases and J shed 4 bases, with 14 bases lying between them. CDR3 residues: CASSLRVEAYEQYF. CDR3 bases: TGTGCCAGCTCACTCAGGGTTGAGGCTTACGAGCAGTACTTC.

This sequence joins TRBV11-2 and TRBJ2-7; D remains unclear. The CDR3 is made up of 13 amino acids. Germline CDR1 SGHAT, CDR2 FQNNGV. Trimming cost V 1 base and J 3 bases, with 7 bases left between them. CDR3 in DNA: TGTGCCAGCAGCTTAGGGTCGGGCTACGAGCAGTACTTC. Its protein is CASSLGSGYEQYF.

The CDR3 coding sequence is TGCAGCGTGAGCGGGAGTAATCAGCCCCAGCATTTT. This sequence encodes CSVSGSNQPQHF. The chain carries TRBV29-1 and TRBJ1-5; D not resolved. Germline CDR1 SQVTM, CDR2 ANQGSEA. V gave up 6 bases and J gave up 4 bases, with 10 bases separating them. The CDR3 runs to 12 residues.

The J gene is TRBJ2-3, the V gene TRBV7-6; D unclear. Trimming took 5 bases from V and 0 from J, leaving 12 bases between them. CDR3 size: 15 residues. CDR1 is SGHVS, CDR2 FNYEAQ, per germline. The CDR3 DNA reads as TGTGCCAGCAGCCCACGGACGCCGAGCACAGATACGCAGTATTTT. Encoded protein: CASSPRTPSTDTQYF. Full variable domain (missing parts from reference TRBV7-6 and TRBJ2-3): GAGVSQSPRYKVTKRGQDVALRCDPISGHVSLYWYRQALGQGPEFLTYFNYEAQQDKSGLPNDRFSAERPEGSISTLTIQRTEQRDSAMYRCASSPRTPSTDTQYFGPGTRLTVL.

This chain uses TRBV5-1 with TRBJ1-1, with a possible D match to TRBD1 (5 bases). V shed 2 bases and J shed 2 bases, with 19 bases lying between them. The CDR3 is made up of 17 amino acids. Germline values: CDR1 SGHRS, CDR2 YFSETQ. The CDR3 nucleotides read TGCGCCAGCAGCTTATATCCCCAGGGCAGGGCTAACACTGAAGCTTTCTTT. This codes for CASSLYPQGRANTEAFF.